The clone carrying this T cell receptor beta chain has only a few counts. These data are taken from a study of human T cells and chemical hapten exposure. Study-level information: Each patch test put 0.01% DPC on the upper back, and results were read at 6 days.

Individual cDNA molecules each carried unique molecular identifiers attached by the library. TCRdb fed the RACE reads into MiXCR, producing one record per CDR3 protein. The sample lists roughly 150,000 distinct CDR3 sequences, about 30% occurring once. Time point specified: patch test 3, about 24 weeks after DPC sensitization. Documented treatment: therapeutic diphenylcyclopropenone sensitization with weekly scalp DPC. The CDR3 runs 13 residues. Per germline, CDR1 SQVTM and CDR2 ANQGSEA. Losses at the gene ends were 6 bases for V and 7 bases for J; bases not matched to a gene: 9. The origin of this receptor is a woman under 30 with alopecia areata. Some clones in this sample may be carry-over from other donors' samples. Sequences were derived from whole blood, sampled in connection with sensitization to the hapten diphenylcyclopropenone (DPC). The chain couples TRBV29-1 to TRBJ1-2; 9 nucleotides agree with TRBD1. CDR3 protein: CSVRDREEAGYTF. The CDR3 coding sequence is TGCAGCGTCCGGGACAGGGAAGAAGCTGGCTACACCTTC.